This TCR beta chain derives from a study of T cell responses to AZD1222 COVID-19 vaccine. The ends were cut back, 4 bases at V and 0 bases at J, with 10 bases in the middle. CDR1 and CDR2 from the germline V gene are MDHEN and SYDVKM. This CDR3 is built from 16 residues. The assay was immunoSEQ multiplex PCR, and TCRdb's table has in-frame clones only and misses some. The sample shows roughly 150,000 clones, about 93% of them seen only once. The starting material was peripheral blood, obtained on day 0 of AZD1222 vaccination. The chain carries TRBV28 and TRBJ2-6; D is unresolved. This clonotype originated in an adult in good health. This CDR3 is CASSSQRYSGANVLTF. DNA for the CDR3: TGTGCCAGCAGTTCCCAACGATACTCTGGGGCCAACGTCCTGACTTTC.